One and the same sample provided the 3 T cell receptor beta chains below, sequenced in a study of CD8 T cells in Susac syndrome (dated by TCRdb to 2018 to 2020). The method behind the library was the immunoSEQ multiplex PCR assay. RNA was extracted using the RNeasy kit, and about 0.5 to 1 microgram was reverse transcribed with random hexamers. The raw public reads went through TCRdb reprocessing: fastp at Q25, MiXCR clone calling, in-frame beta chains kept. Rows with one shared CDR3 protein collapse into an entry with the most common genes and DNA. Present in this sample are some 120,000 distinct CDR3 sequences, approximately 96% of which were seen just once. Of the sample, approximately 0.2% falls within the top ten clones. The source material was CD8+ T cells from PBMCs. The receptors come from a human donor with Susac syndrome.

The chain recombines TRBV4-1 with TRBJ1-1; D remains ambiguous. The CDR3 extends over 11 amino acids. Germline V gene data show CDR1 as MGHRA and CDR2 as YSYEKL. V was shortened by 5 bases and J by 8 bases, with 9 bases between the two germline ends. The CDR3 region has the DNA TGCGCCAGCAGCGCTGGGGTAGAAGCTTTCTTT. Its protein product is CASSAGVEAFF.

The chain combines TRBV10-3 with TRBJ1-1; maybe TRBD1 (6 bases). Germline V gene data show CDR1 as ENHRY and CDR2 as SYGVKD. This CDR3 region has 15 residues. V shed 0 bases and J shed 1 base, with 9 bases lying between them. For the CDR3, the DNA is TGTGCCATCAGTGAGTCGGAGGGGGGGAACACTGAAGCTTTCTTT. It translates to CAISESEGGNTEAFF.

The chain joins TRBV9 to TRBJ1-2; D uncertain. Germline-derived CDR1 and CDR2 are SGDLS and YYNGEE. V shed 3 bases and J shed 4 bases, with 19 bases lying between them. The CDR3 is 16 amino acids. CDR3 bases: TGTGCCAGCAGCGGACAAAGCCCCGGGGATCCCTATGGCTACACCTTC. Its protein is CASSGQSPGDPYGYTF.